These 11 T cell receptor beta chains share one sample of origin, sequenced in a study of blood T cells in healthy people across ages. It was with a sample-barcoded 5' primer and a J-beta primer mix that a second PCR of about 6 to 12 cycles was run. In TCRdb, the 5' RACE reads were re-called with MiXCR into one record per CDR3 protein. The sample holds around 800,000 distinct CDR3 sequences, 40% to 50% seen once. Sequencing input: blood. The receptor set was obtained from a man between 60 and 75 years old in good health.

The chain is built from TRBV12-3 or TRBV12-4 and TRBJ2-2, with TRBD2 matching over 8 bases. J gave up 5 bases and V 5 bases, and 7 bases lay outside the gene matches. The CDR3 consists of 15 residues. The DNA of the CDR3 is TGTGCCAGCAGTCGGCGGGGGGATGGGACCGGGGAGCTGTTTTTT. The encoded protein is CASSRRGDGTGELFF.

The rearrangement joins TRBV28 to TRBJ2-6, with 7 nucleotides matching TRBD1. J was trimmed by 2 bases and V by 7 bases; bases with no gene match: 5. The CDR3 is 15 residues long. Germline-derived CDR1 and CDR2 are MDHEN and SYDVKM. The CDR3 DNA follows: TGTGCCAGCACTCGAGACAGGGCTGGGGCCAACGTCCTGACTTTC. Amino acid sequence: CASTRDRAGANVLTF. The entire variable domain, with the rest obtained from reference TRBV28 and TRBJ2-6, is as follows: DVKVTQSSRYLVKRTGEKVFLECVQDMDHENMFWYRQDPGLGLRLIYFSYDVKMKEKGDIPEGYSVSREKKERFSLILESASTNQTSMYLCASTRDRAGANVLTFGAGSRLTVL.

This chain joins TRBV6-5 and TRBJ2-1; perhaps TRBD2 as D (5 bases). The germline gives CDR1 MNHEY, CDR2 SVGAGI. CDR3 size: 15 residues. V lost 2 bases to trimming and J lost 0 bases, with 8 bases between them. The CDR3 protein is CASSYEGLSYNEQFF. The DNA for the CDR3 is TGTGCCAGCAGTTACGAGGGCCTCTCCTACAATGAGCAGTTCTTC.

The rearrangement links TRBV21-1 to TRBJ2-1; the table gives TRBD1 as D, unverified against the DNA. TRBV21-1 is annotated as a pseudogene. This CDR3 contains 15 residues. Here the CDR3 reads CASRRPRWGLNEQFF. Written as DNA, the CDR3 is TGTGCCAGCAGGCGCCCGCGTTGGGGACTAAATGAGCAGTTCTTC.

On this clonotype itself: A much larger clone sits a single nucleotide away, making a read error possible. The chain employs TRBV10-3 and TRBJ2-1; 8 bases align to TRBD2. The CDR3 length is 15 residues. The ends lost 2 bases at V and 8 bases at J; junction bases unmatched: 8. Germline-derived CDR1 and CDR2 are ENHRY and SYGVKD. The CDR3 here is CAISEPGGGRDEQFF. DNA for the CDR3: TGTGCCATCAGTGAGCCCGGGGGGGGGCGCGATGAGCAGTTCTTC.

The V call is TRBV6-1, the J call TRBJ2-5, with no clear D. This CDR3 contains 16 residues. Germline lookup yields CDR1 MNHNS and CDR2 SASEGT. V was clipped by 3 bases and J by 7 bases, with 21 bases between them. The DNA for the CDR3 is TGTGCCAGCAGTGAGCCTCGGAGCTCCACTCAGTCGACCCAGTACTTC. Protein product: CASSEPRSSTQSTQYF.

This clonotype was counted only a few times. The chain joins TRBV29-1 to TRBJ1-1; the D gene is possibly TRBD1 (5 bases). There are 11 residues in the CDR3. With 3 bases removed from V and 3 bases from J, the gap between germline ends came to 5 bases. Germline lookup yields CDR1 SQVTM and CDR2 ANQGSEA. CDR3 sequence (DNA): TGCAGCGTTGACAGGGACACTGAAGCTTTCTTT. As protein: CSVDRDTEAFF.

The rearrangement uses TRBV20-1 and TRBJ2-7; 10 bases match TRBD2. V shed 2 bases and J 4 bases; nucleotides not matched to a gene: 5. CDR1 and CDR2 from the germline V gene are DFQATT and SNEGSKA (reference sequence). The CDR3 length is 14 residues. The CDR3 sequence is CSARSIAGGYEQYF. The CDR3 region has the DNA TGCAGTGCTAGATCCATAGCGGGGGGTTACGAGCAGTACTTC.

This clonotype was counted between two and nine times. The rearrangement joins TRBV20-1 to TRBJ1-6; tentative D call: TRBD1 (6 bases). Germline CDR1 is DFQATT and CDR2 is SNEGSKA (reference sequence). CDR3 length: 13 residues. The V gene lost 7 bases and the J gene lost 9 bases, with 16 bases spanning the gap. The CDR3 reads CSVADRLLSPLHF. CDR3 nucleotide sequence: TGCAGTGTCGCGGACAGACTTCTTTCACCCCTCCACTTT.

The chain uses TRBV15 and TRBJ2-2; 10 nucleotides align to TRBD2. Germline V CDR1 and CDR2: LNHNV, YYDKDF (reference sequence). The V and J ends lost 4 bases and 3 bases, in that order; junction bases with no gene match: 5. The CDR3 contains 16 residues. The CDR3 protein is CATSILSGGDTGELFF. DNA of the CDR3: TGTGCCACCAGCATTCTGAGCGGGGGGGACACCGGGGAGCTGTTTTTT.

A few counts support this clonotype. This sequence joins TRBV29-1 and TRBJ1-2; 9 nucleotides match TRBD1. V was pared by 5 bases and J by 6 bases, with 7 bases of the junction left unmatched. Germline V CDR1 and CDR2: SQVTM, ANQGSEA. The CDR3 covers 13 residues. The CDR3 nucleotides are TGCAGCGTTCTACAGGGGGCCCTCAATGGCTACACCTTC. Its protein product is CSVLQGALNGYTF.